Listed below are T cell receptor beta chains from one sample, sequenced in a study of OX40 agonist ivuxolimab in advanced cancers. Data came from immunoSEQ multiplex PCR; TCRdb stores just in-frame clones and leaves some out. The repertoire has roughly 49,000 clones, about three quarters of them found once; the top ten carry roughly 8.6%. The material was CD4+ or CD8+ T cells sorted from blood, obtained in a trial of the OX40 agonist ivuxolimab. These receptors all come from an adult with an advanced solid tumor such as melanoma, head and neck, liver or kidney cancer. Each CDR3 is given with its conserved first and last residue. D genes are given only for firm matches. Clone size is not always given. Where it is, it says once, few, many or a class for expanded clones.

J gene | clone size | D gene | V gene | CDR3 protein | CDR3 DNA
TRBJ2-1 | - | - | TRBV4-1 | CASSQLRGRWNEQFF | TGCGCCAGCAGCCAACTGAGAGGTCGGTGGAATGAGCAGTTCTTC
TRBJ2-2 | - | - | TRBV13 | CASSLTNTGELFF | TGTGCCAGCAGCTTAACTAACACCGGGGAGCTGTTTTTT
TRBJ2-7 | medium-sized | TRBD1 | TRBV4-3 | CASSQDFLAGGRQYF | TGCGCCAGCAGCCAAGATTTTTTGGCAGGGGGCAGGCAGTACTTC
TRBJ2-3 | once | - | TRBV7-6 | CASSLAGGVTDTQYF | TGTGCCAGCAGCTTAGCGGGAGGAGTTACAGATACGCAGTATTTT
TRBJ2-5 | - | TRBD2 | TRBV5-1 | CASSLPGTSIKTQYF | TGCGCCAGCAGCTTGCCTGGGACTAGTATCAAGACCCAGTACTTC
TRBJ2-2 | few | - | TRBV7-7 | CASSLESGAGELFF | TGTGCCAGCAGCTTAGAATCTGGGGCCGGGGAGCTGTTTTTT
TRBJ2-1 | - | TRBD1 | TRBV5-6 | CASSLTGGYNEQFF | TGTGCCAGCAGCTTGACAGGGGGATACAATGAGCAGTTCTTC
TRBJ2-7 | - | TRBD2 | TRBV27 | CASSFGTNSEQYF | TGTGCCAGCAGTTTCGGGACTAACTCCGAGCAGTACTTC
TRBJ1-1 | - | - | TRBV30 | CAWDPGVLGPNTEAFF | TGTGCCTGGGACCCGGGAGTTTTGGGGCCGAACACTGAAGCTTTCTTT
TRBJ2-3 | - | - | TRBV4-1 | CASSLMTGPDTQYF | TGCGCCAGCAGCCTTATGACAGGCCCAGATACGCAGTATTTT
TRBJ1-1 | - | - | TRBV5-1 | CASSLESTGNTEAFF | TGCGCCAGCAGCCTGGAGAGTACCGGGAACACTGAAGCTTTCTTT
TRBJ1-3 | few | - | TRBV19 | CASSIYGNSGNTIYF | TGTGCCAGTAGTATCTACGGAAACTCTGGAAACACCATATATTTT
TRBJ2-7 | - | - | TRBV27 | CASSTPGENEQYF | TGTGCCAGCAGTACTCCAGGGGAGAACGAGCAGTACTTC
TRBJ2-1 | few | TRBD2 | TRBV12-5 | CASGLFSGRSSYNEQFF | TGTGCTAGTGGTTTGTTTAGCGGGAGGAGCTCCTACAATGAGCAGTTCTTC
TRBJ2-5 | - | - | TRBV4-1 | CASSQGRLGLQETQYF | TGCGCCAGCAGCCAAGGTCGGTTGGGGCTACAAGAGACCCAGTACTTC
TRBJ1-5 | medium-sized | TRBD1 | TRBV2 | CASRDRVNGNQPQHF | TGTGCCAGCAGGGACAGGGTAAATGGCAATCAGCCCCAGCATTTT
TRBJ2-1 | - | - | TRBV5-6 | CASSPGGLDEQFF | TGTGCCAGCAGCCCGGGCGGGTTAGATGAGCAGTTCTTC
TRBJ2-4 | - | - | TRBV7-2 | CASSSFEDLAKNIQYF | TGTGCCAGCAGCTCATTTGAGGACCTAGCCAAAAACATTCAGTACTTC
TRBJ1-2 | medium-sized | - | TRBV6-5 | CASSIQGGSYGYTF | TGTGCCAGCAGTATTCAAGGGGGAAGCTATGGCTACACCTTC
TRBJ1-2 | - | TRBD1 | TRBV5-1 | CASSLTGVSGYTF | TGCGCCAGCAGCTTGACAGGGGTATCTGGCTACACCTTC
TRBJ2-7 | once | TRBD2 | TRBV7-2 | CASRSTSGRYYEQYF | TGTGCCAGCAGATCGACTAGCGGAAGATACTACGAGCAGTACTTC
TRBJ1-3 | - | - | TRBV18 | CASSPNRLDSGNTIYF | TGTGCCAGCTCACCGAACAGGCTAGACTCTGGAAACACCATATATTTT
TRBJ1-5 | few | - | TRBV10-1 | CASGIRGRIQPQHF | TGCGCCAGCGGGATCAGGGGTCGGATTCAGCCCCAGCATTTT
TRBJ1-2 | - | TRBD1 | TRBV19 | CASSTGQGYGYTF | TGTGCCAGTAGTACGGGACAGGGGTATGGCTACACCTTC
TRBJ2-3 | few | - | TRBV10-2 | CASSPGPERGTDTQYF | TGCGCCAGCAGTCCGGGGCCCGAAAGGGGCACAGATACGCAGTATTTT
TRBJ2-1 | - | - | TRBV5-1 | CASSYISPDEQFF | TGCGCCAGCAGCTATATCAGTCCGGACGAGCAGTTCTTC
TRBJ1-3 | - | - | TRBV5-1 | CASSVDSGNTIYF | TGCGCCAGCAGCGTGGACTCTGGAAACACCATATATTTT
TRBJ1-5 | - | - | TRBV27 | CASSLSWGDQPQHF | TGTGCCAGCAGTTTATCTTGGGGAGATCAGCCCCAGCATTTT
TRBJ1-2 | once | TRBD1 | TRBV10-2 | CASTDGLDHRGRFNGYTF | TGCGCCAGCACCGACGGCCTCGACCACAGGGGGAGGTTCAATGGCTACACCTTC
TRBJ1-3 | once | - | TRBV29-1 | CSVEDPRDPGNTIYF | TGCAGCGTTGAAGATCCCAGAGACCCTGGAAACACCATATATTTT
TRBJ1-6 | few | TRBD1 | TRBV19 | CASSIGTGGSNSPLHF | TGTGCCAGTAGTATCGGGACAGGGGGCAGTAATTCACCCCTCCACTTT
TRBJ2-5 | few | TRBD1 | TRBV7-9 | CASIRTGGETQYF | TGTGCCAGCATCAGGACAGGGGGTGAGACCCAGTACTTC
TRBJ1-2 | - | TRBD1 | TRBV7-2 | CASSPGGATGYTF | TGTGCCAGCAGTCCAGGGGGCGCTACCGGCTACACCTTC
TRBJ2-2 | - | - | TRBV5-1 | CASSLKIKTRDGELFF | TGCGCCAGCAGCTTGAAGATTAAAACTCGGGACGGGGAGCTGTTTTTT
TRBJ2-5 | - | TRBD2 | TRBV11-2 | CASSLSAGAGQETQYF | TGTGCCAGCAGCTTATCAGCGGGAGCGGGCCAAGAGACCCAGTACTTC
TRBJ2-5 | - | - | TRBV5-1 | CASSLVGAGETQYF | TGCGCCAGCAGCTTAGTCGGGGCCGGAGAGACCCAGTACTTC
TRBJ2-2 | - | - | TRBV7-7 | CASSWEVNTGELFF | TGTGCCAGCAGCTGGGAAGTGAACACCGGGGAGCTGTTTTTT